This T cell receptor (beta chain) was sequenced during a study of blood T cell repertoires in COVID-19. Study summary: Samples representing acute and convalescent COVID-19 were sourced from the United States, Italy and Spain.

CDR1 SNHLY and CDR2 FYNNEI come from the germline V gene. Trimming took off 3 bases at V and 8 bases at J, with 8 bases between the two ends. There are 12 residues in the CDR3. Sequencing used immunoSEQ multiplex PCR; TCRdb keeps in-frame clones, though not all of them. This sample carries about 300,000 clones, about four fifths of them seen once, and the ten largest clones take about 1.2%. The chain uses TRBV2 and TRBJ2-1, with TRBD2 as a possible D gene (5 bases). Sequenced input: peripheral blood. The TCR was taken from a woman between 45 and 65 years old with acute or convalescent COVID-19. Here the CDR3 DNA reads TGTGCCAGCAGTGAGGGAGTGTATGAGCAGTTCTTC. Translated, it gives CASSEGVYEQFF.